The sequence of this T cell receptor (beta chain) was determined in a study of CD8 T cells in Susac syndrome. Study summary: Patients with Susac syndrome who were sequenced included six with active disease and fewer than 10 in remission.

Reverse transcription of roughly 0.5 to 1 ug RNA was performed with random hexamers. TCRdb fed the immunoSEQ multiplex PCR reads into MiXCR, producing one record per CDR3 protein. This table has about 84,000 distinct CDR3 sequences, roughly 96% appearing once. The source of this sequence is a human donor with Susac syndrome. Source material: CD8+ T cells from PBMCs.

CDR3 region: CSAGALEGNTIYF. The CDR3 nucleotides read TGCAGTGCCGGGGCCTTGGAGGGAAACACCATATATTTT. The chain is built from TRBV20-1 and TRBJ1-3, with D possibly matching TRBD1 (5 bases). With 6 bases removed from V and 4 bases from J, the gap between germline ends came to 13 bases. This CDR3 spans 13 amino acids. Germline CDR1 and CDR2: DFQATT and SNEGSKA (reference sequence).